This T cell receptor (beta chain) stems from a study of cytomegalovirus exposure and HLA in healthy donors. Broader study findings: Under in vitro conditions, a few CMV-associated chains were confirmed as specific for CMV antigens. Some TCR beta chains (164 of them) were listed as cytomegalovirus-associated. Reports indicated that the classifier achieved high specificity and sensitivity in diagnosing cytomegalovirus status. In the 120 validation repertoires, about 95% of cluster scores exceeded 0, per a later analysis.

The data were produced by immunoSEQ multiplex PCR, yet TCRdb's version contains in-frame clones alone and is incomplete. The sample carries some 86,000 clones, 90% to 95% recorded once. With respect to this clone: Its antigen is unknown.

The clonotype was recovered from a woman aged 25 to 39 in good health and CMV-seronegative. The sequenced sample was PBMCs.

In DNA, the CDR3 is TGTGCCATCAGTGAGTCCAATGCGGTCCAGCCCCAGCATTTT. This translates into CAISESNAVQPQHF. The V call is TRBV10-3, the J call TRBJ1-5, with D unclear. CDR1 is ENHRY, CDR2 SYGVKD, per germline. V lost 0 bases, J lost 7 bases, and 10 bases lay in between. The CDR3 totals 14 residues.